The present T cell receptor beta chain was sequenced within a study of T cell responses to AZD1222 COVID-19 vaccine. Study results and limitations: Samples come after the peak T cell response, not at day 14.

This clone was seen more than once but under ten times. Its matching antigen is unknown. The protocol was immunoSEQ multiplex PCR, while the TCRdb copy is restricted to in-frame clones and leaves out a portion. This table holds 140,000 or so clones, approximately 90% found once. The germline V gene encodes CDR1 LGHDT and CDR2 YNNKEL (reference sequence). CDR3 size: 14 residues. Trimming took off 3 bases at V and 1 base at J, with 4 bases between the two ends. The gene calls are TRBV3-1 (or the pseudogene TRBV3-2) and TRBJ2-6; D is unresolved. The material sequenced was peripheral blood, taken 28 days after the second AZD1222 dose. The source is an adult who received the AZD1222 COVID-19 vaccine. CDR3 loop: CASSQGSGANVLTF. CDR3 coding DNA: TGTGCCAGCAGCCAGGGGTCTGGGGCCAACGTCCTGACTTTC.